Shown below are 24 T cell receptor beta chains from a single sample sequenced in a study of cytomegalovirus exposure and HLA in healthy donors. PCR used 60 Vbeta primers and 13 Jbeta primers. The repertoire was sequenced with immunoSEQ multiplex PCR; TCRdb's copy has only in-frame clones and lacks some. The table records some 65,000 clones, less than 70% of them present only once. Sequencing was carried out using PBMCs. The source is a man aged 25-40 years in good health and CMV-seronegative.

There are a few counts of this clone. The chain employs TRBV7-9 and TRBJ1-5, with D hard to call. The germline V and J ends were trimmed by 1 base and 4 bases, with 14 bases remaining between them. Germline assignment: CDR1 SEHNR and CDR2 FQNEAQ (reference sequence). The CDR3 is 16 amino acids. CDR3 sequence (DNA): TGTGCCAGCAGCTTAGGGGATGCAGGACTAAATCAGCCCCAGCATTTT. It translates to CASSLGDAGLNQPQHF.

V and J are TRBV19 and TRBJ2-2; possibly TRBD2 for D (7 bases). There are 15 residues in the CDR3. V was trimmed by 3 bases and J by 7 bases, leaving 15 bases between them. CDR1 and CDR2 from the germline V gene are LNHDA and SQIVND (reference sequence). CDR3 sequence (DNA): TGTGCCAGTAGTATGGGGGGGGGCGCGAACGGGGAGCTGTTTTTT. It encodes CASSMGGGANGELFF.

This clone came up a few times. The V gene is TRBV7-6, the J gene TRBJ1-5; 9 bases are shared with TRBD1. CDR3 length: 17 amino acids. Losses at the gene ends were 5 bases for V and 6 bases for J; bases not matched to a gene: 14. The germline V gene encodes CDR1 SGHVS and CDR2 FNYEAQ. The CDR3 loop is CASSQGTGRYVAQPQHF. The CDR3 DNA is TGTGCCAGCAGCCAGGGGACAGGGCGGTACGTCGCTCAGCCCCAGCATTTT.

This clone was detected a few times. V gene TRBV6-6 combines with J gene TRBJ2-1, with TRBD1 matching 8 bases. The CDR3 spans 15 residues. V dropped 0 bases and J dropped 16; count of bases not matched to a gene: 14. Germline loops: CDR1 MNHNY, CDR2 SVGAGI (reference sequence). CDR3 amino acids: CASSYSETGEPVKFF. CDR3 nucleotides: TGTGCCAGCAGTTACTCCGAGACAGGGGAACCAGTTAAATTCTTC.

The CDR3 reads CASSLVNSPTGNTIYF. Here the CDR3 DNA reads TGCGCCAGCAGCTTGGTCAACAGTCCCACTGGAAACACCATATATTTT. The chain carries TRBV5-1 and TRBJ1-3, with D uncertain. Germline CDR1 SGHRS, CDR2 YFSETQ. The CDR3 is 16 residues long. V lost 0 bases and J lost 2, with 12 bases in between.

The rearrangement joins TRBV6-4 to TRBJ2-2; D not resolved. Trimming took off 3 bases at V and 0 bases at J, with 11 bases between the two ends. CDR1 and CDR2 (germline): MRHNA, SNTAGT. The CDR3 is 16 amino acids. In DNA form, the CDR3 reads TGTGCCAGCAGTGAGTTCGGTTCCACGAACACCGGGGAGCTGTTTTTT. Its protein is CASSEFGSTNTGELFF.

The rearrangement links TRBV7-6 to TRBJ2-3; no definite D call. This CDR3 has 12 amino acids. Looked up from germline, CDR1 is SGHVS and CDR2 is FNYEAQ. Trimming took off 3 bases at V and 6 bases at J, with 7 bases between the two ends. The CDR3 region has the DNA TGTGCCAGCAGCTTGCTCCGGGATACGCAGTATTTT. The encoded protein is CASSLLRDTQYF.

The chain joins TRBV5-1 to TRBJ2-5; 7 nucleotides align to TRBD1. The V gene's germline CDR1 is SGHRS and CDR2 YFSETQ. This CDR3 contains 15 residues. The J segment lost 5 bases and the V segment lost 4 bases, leaving 11 bases of the junction unmatched. The CDR3: CASSVGQTGVETQYF. CDR3 nucleotides: TGCGCCAGCAGCGTGGGACAGACGGGCGTGGAGACCCAGTACTTC.

The sample holds a few counts of this clone. V is TRBV5-4 and J is TRBJ1-6; 7 nucleotides match TRBD1. J lost 4 bases, V lost 4 bases, and 11 bases had no gene match. This CDR3 has 17 amino acids. Per the germline V gene, CDR1 is SGHNT and CDR2 is YYREEE (reference sequence). The CDR3 nucleotides are TGTGCCAGCAGCCCTTACCTGACAGGGCCTTATAATTCACCCCTCCACTTT. Amino acid sequence: CASSPYLTGPYNSPLHF.

The chain joins TRBV6-5 to TRBJ2-7; TRBD1 aligns across 8 bases. The CDR3 is 14 amino acids. CDR1 and CDR2 (germline): MNHEY, SVGAGI. The ends lost 4 bases at V and 7 bases at J; junction bases unmatched: 9. The CDR3: CASSFGQGAWEQYF. CDR3 DNA: TGTGCCAGCAGTTTTGGGCAGGGGGCATGGGAGCAGTACTTC.

This chain connects TRBV2 to TRBJ2-3; 7 positions agree with TRBD2. The CDR3 length is 15 residues. Trimming removed 5 bases from V and 6 bases from J; junction bases left unmatched: 11. Germline V lookup: CDR1 SNHLY, CDR2 FYNNEI. The CDR3 spells CASSRSGGGMDTQYF. CDR3 DNA: TGTGCCAGCAGTCGCAGTGGGGGGGGGATGGATACGCAGTATTTT. Together with reference TRBV2 and TRBJ2-3, the CDR3 gives the full variable domain: EPEVTQTPSHQVTQMGQEVILRCVPISNHLYFYWYRQILGQKVEFLVSFYNNEISEKSEIFDDQFSVERPDGSNFTLKIRSTKLEDSAMYFCASSRSGGGMDTQYFGPGTRLTVL.

The V call is TRBV5-1, the J call TRBJ2-1; 9 positions agree with TRBD2. The V gene's germline CDR1 is SGHRS and CDR2 YFSETQ. The CDR3 length is 17 residues. Losses at the gene ends were 0 bases for V and 0 bases for J; bases not matched to a gene: 4. The CDR3 reads CASSLVSSGASYNEQFF. Here the CDR3 DNA reads TGCGCCAGCAGCTTGGTGTCTAGCGGGGCCTCCTACAATGAGCAGTTCTTC.

The chain has TRBV5-6 and TRBJ1-2; D unclear. CDR1 is SGHDT, CDR2 YYEEEE, per germline. The CDR3 covers 14 residues. V lost 2 bases and J 7 bases, leaving 15 bases between the germline ends. CDR3 in amino acids: CASSFREGLRGYTF. The CDR3 nucleotides read TGTGCCAGCAGCTTTAGGGAGGGCCTCCGTGGCTACACCTTC.

This clone was detected a few times. The rearrangement uses TRBV5-6 and TRBJ2-2, with a weak D call TRBD2 (5 bases). Germline V lookup: CDR1 SGHDT, CDR2 YYEEEE. The CDR3 loop spans 14 amino acids. V lost 6 bases and J 5 bases, leaving 14 bases between the germline ends. The CDR3 bases are TGTGCCAGCATCGACCCGGGGAGAACCGGGGAGCTGTTTTTT. Translated, it gives CASIDPGRTGELFF.

The rearrangement uses TRBV7-2 and TRBJ1-1, with D perhaps matching TRBD1 (6 bases). This CDR3 has 11 amino acids. The germline V and J ends were trimmed by 1 base and 14 bases, with 11 bases remaining between them. The germline V gene encodes CDR1 SGHTA and CDR2 FQGNSA. CDR3 in DNA: TGTGCCAGCAGCTTAGGGCAGGGGCCCTTCTTT. Encoded protein: CASSLGQGPFF. Drawing the rest from reference TRBV7-2 and TRBJ1-1, the complete variable domain is GAGVSQSPSNKVTEKGKDVELRCDPISGHTALYWYRQSLGQGLEFLIYFQGNSAPDKSGLPSDRFSAERTGGSVSTLTIQRTQQEDSAVYLCASSLGQGPFFGQGTRLTVV.

The chain has TRBV11-1 and TRBJ1-4; TRBD1 might be the D (5 bases). Per germline, CDR1 SGHAT and CDR2 FQDESV (reference sequence). V lost 2 bases to trimming and J lost 7 bases, with 11 bases between them. CDR3 length: 14 amino acids. CDR3 nucleotides: TGTGCCAGCAGCTTACACCAGGGAAGTGAAAAACTGTTTTTT. Its translation: CASSLHQGSEKLFF.

The V gene is TRBV7-2, the J gene TRBJ2-1; 8 bases align to TRBD2. The CDR3 length is 15 residues. Trimming removed 6 bases from V and 5 bases from J; junction bases left unmatched: 9. From germline, CDR1 is SGHTA and CDR2 FQGNSA. This CDR3 reads CASSRRGGEDNEQFF. The CDR3 DNA sequence: TGTGCCAGCAGTCGCCGGGGGGGGGAAGACAATGAGCAGTTCTTC. Full variable domain (remainder filled in from reference TRBV7-2 and TRBJ2-1): GAGVSQSPSNKVTEKGKDVELRCDPISGHTALYWYRQSLGQGLEFLIYFQGNSAPDKSGLPSDRFSAERTGGSVSTLTIQRTQQEDSAVYLCASSRRGGEDNEQFFGPGTRLTVL.

The J gene is TRBJ2-3, the V gene TRBV7-9; 9 nucleotides line up with TRBD2. Per the germline V gene, CDR1 is SEHNR and CDR2 is FQNEAQ (reference sequence). The V segment lost 3 bases and the J segment 3 bases; nucleotides outside the gene matches: 4. This CDR3 region has 15 residues. The CDR3 nucleotides read TGTGCCAGCAGCTTCCGCGGGGGGGCGACAGATACGCAGTATTTT. Translation gives CASSFRGGATDTQYF.

This clone appeared a few times. The chain combines TRBV11-3 with TRBJ2-3; the D gene is possibly TRBD2 (7 bases). The CDR3 is 14 amino acids. Trimming stripped 3 bases from V and 2 bases from J, with 9 bases between. Germline V gene data show CDR1 as SGHNT and CDR2 as YENEEA. The CDR3 sequence is CASSFGGHTDTQYF. The CDR3, as DNA: TGTGCCAGCAGCTTCGGGGGGCACACAGATACGCAGTATTTT. Supplemented by reference TRBV11-3 and TRBJ2-3, the full variable domain reads EAGVVQSPRYKIIEKKQPVAFWCNPISGHNTLYWYLQNLGQGPELLIRYENEEAVDDSQLPKDRFSAERLKGVDSTLKIQPAELGDSAVYLCASSFGGHTDTQYFGPGTRLTVL.

This clone came up a few times. The chain joins TRBV7-2 to TRBJ2-2; possibly TRBD1 for D (6 bases). The V and J ends lost 2 bases and 4 bases respectively, with 20 bases between them. CDR3 length: 18 residues. Germline V gene sequence: CDR1 SGHTA, CDR2 FQGNSA. Here the CDR3 DNA reads TGTGCCAGCAGCTTAACTAAACAGGGTAAGGGATTCACCGGGGAGCTGTTTTTT. It encodes CASSLTKQGKGFTGELFF.

V is TRBV11-1 and J is TRBJ1-2; 7 bases match TRBD1. The CDR3 runs 13 residues. CDR1 and CDR2 (germline): SGHAT, FQDESV (reference sequence). The trim removed 5 bases at V and 2 bases at J, leaving 2 bases unmatched. The CDR3 DNA is TGTGCCAGCAGCCTGGACAGGAACTATGGCTACACCTTC. Its translation is CASSLDRNYGYTF. The full variable domain, in which reference TRBV11-1 and TRBJ1-2 provide the parts outside the CDR3, is EAEVAQSPRYKITEKSQAVAFWCDPISGHATLYWYRQILGQGPELLVQFQDESVVDDSQLPKDRFSAERLKGVDSTLKIQPAELGDSAMYLCASSLDRNYGYTFGSGTRLTVV.

This chain links TRBV11-2 with TRBJ2-3; 10 bases agree with TRBD2. This CDR3 has 15 amino acids. Germline V gene lookup returns CDR1 SGHAT and CDR2 FQNNGV. The junction had 8 bases not matched to a gene; V was cut back by 5 bases and J by 6 bases. CDR3 bases: TGTGCCAGCAGCCGTGATAGCGGGGGGCCCGATACGCAGTATTTT. This codes for CASSRDSGGPDTQYF.

This chain connects TRBV30 to TRBJ2-5, with D perhaps matching TRBD2 (5 bases). The better agreement between TRBJ2-7 and the DNA end casts doubt on the J call. Germline V gene data show CDR1 as GTSNPN and CDR2 as SVGIG (reference sequence). The CDR3 has 12 residues. The CDR3 spells CAWSAGSYEQYF. Written as DNA, the CDR3 is TGTGCCTGGTCCGCGGGCTCCTACGAGCAGTACTTC.

The chain recombines TRBV2 with TRBJ1-1, with TRBD1 matching over 8 bases. J was trimmed by 2 bases and V by 6 bases; bases with no gene match: 8. The germline CDR1 and CDR2 sequences are SNHLY and FYNNEI. The CDR3 covers 15 residues. CDR3 nucleotide sequence: TGTGCCAGCAGCACTTCGACAGGGGTAAACACTGAAGCTTTCTTT. Its translation is CASSTSTGVNTEAFF.